This T cell receptor (beta chain) was retrieved from a study of graft-versus-host responses after intestinal transplantation. Across the study: Each transplant was multivisceral, liver-intestinal, or isolated intestinal.

Study findings and constraints: Some GvH clones were seen earlier in gut or blood, suggesting intestinal origin.

About this clone: The target antigen is unknown.

Trimming left V 0 bases short and J 3 bases short, with 9 bases between. Germline lookup yields CDR1 GTSNPN and CDR2 SVGIG (reference sequence). This CDR3 is built from 14 residues. The table came from immunoSEQ multiplex PCR; TCRdb's copy has only in-frame clones and leaves some out. The table has fewer than 30,000 clones, approximately 93% seen once. This receptor was identified in a human patient who received an intestinal transplant, so some T cells may come from the graft donor. The sample consisted of PBMCs, taken roughly 62 days after intestinal transplant. The gene calls are TRBV30 and TRBJ1-5; no reliable D call. CDR3 loop: CAWSVLQFNQPQHF. The CDR3 DNA reads as TGTGCCTGGAGTGTACTACAATTCAATCAGCCCCAGCATTTT.